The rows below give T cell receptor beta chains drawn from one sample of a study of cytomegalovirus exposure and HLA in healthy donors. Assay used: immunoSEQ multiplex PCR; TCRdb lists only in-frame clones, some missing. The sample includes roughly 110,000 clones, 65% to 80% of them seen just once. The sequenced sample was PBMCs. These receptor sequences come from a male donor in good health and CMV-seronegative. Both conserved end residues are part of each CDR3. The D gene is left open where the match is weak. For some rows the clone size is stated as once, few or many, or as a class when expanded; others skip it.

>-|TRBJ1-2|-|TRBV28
CASSLPAGSGYTF
TGTGCCAGCAGTTTACCGGCGGGTAGTGGCTACACCTTC
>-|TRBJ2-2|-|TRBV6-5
CASISPNTGELFF
TGTGCCAGCATTAGTCCGAACACCGGGGAGCTGTTTTTT
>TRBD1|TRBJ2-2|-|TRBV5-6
CASSFDRVDPGELFF
TGTGCCAGCAGCTTTGACAGGGTCGATCCCGGGGAGCTGTTTTTT
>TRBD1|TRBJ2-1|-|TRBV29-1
CSGGTGGNEQFF
TGCAGCGGGGGGACAGGAGGCAATGAGCAGTTCTTC
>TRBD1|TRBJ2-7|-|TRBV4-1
CASSKSTGTVYEQYF
TGCGCCAGCAGCAAATCGACAGGGACAGTCTACGAGCAGTACTTC
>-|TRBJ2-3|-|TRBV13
CASTRGTDTQYF
TGTGCCAGCACCAGGGGCACAGATACGCAGTATTTT
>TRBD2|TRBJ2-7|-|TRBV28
CASSPLGLAGSYEQYF
TGTGCCAGCAGTCCTCTGGGACTAGCGGGATCCTACGAGCAGTACTTC
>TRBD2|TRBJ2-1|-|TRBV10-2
CASRLWGSGSLDEQFF
TGCGCCAGCAGATTATGGGGTAGCGGGAGTTTGGATGAGCAGTTCTTC
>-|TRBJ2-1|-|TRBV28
CASSPGENNEQFF
TGTGCCAGCAGCCCGGGGGAGAACAATGAGCAGTTCTTC
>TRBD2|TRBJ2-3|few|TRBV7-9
CASSLASGDTDTQYF
TGTGCCAGCAGCTTAGCTAGCGGGGACACAGATACGCAGTATTTT
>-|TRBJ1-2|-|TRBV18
CASSPTNEGGYTF
TGTGCCAGCTCACCGACTAACGAGGGAGGCTACACCTTC
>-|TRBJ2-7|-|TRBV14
CASSQSGRGYEQYF
TGTGCCAGCAGCCAGTCTGGTCGAGGCTACGAGCAGTACTTC
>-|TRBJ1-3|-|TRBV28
CASSLRQAFSRNTIYF
TGTGCCAGCAGTTTGCGACAGGCATTCTCGAGAAACACCATATATTTT
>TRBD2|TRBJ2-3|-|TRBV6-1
CASTRTSGAPMVYF
TGTGCCAGCACCCGGACTAGCGGAGCCCCGATGGTGTATTTT
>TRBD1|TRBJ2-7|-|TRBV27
CASSFEGAGEQYF
TGTGCCAGCAGTTTTGAGGGGGCAGGCGAGCAGTACTTC
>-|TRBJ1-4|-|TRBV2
CASRVGRGINEKLFF
TGTGCCAGCAGAGTGGGGCGGGGGATTAATGAAAAACTGTTTTTT
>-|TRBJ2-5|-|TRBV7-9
CASSLELDQETQYF
TGTGCCAGCAGCTTAGAACTAGACCAAGAGACCCAGTACTTC
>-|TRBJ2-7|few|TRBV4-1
CASSQLAQGNYEQYF
TGCGCCAGCAGCCAGCTAGCGCAAGGCAACTACGAGCAGTACTTC
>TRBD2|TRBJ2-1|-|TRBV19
CASSRASGSYNEQFF
TGTGCCAGTAGTCGGGCTAGCGGGAGCTACAATGAGCAGTTCTTC
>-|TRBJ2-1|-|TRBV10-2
CASSEQGSGQFF
TGCGCCAGCAGTGAACAGGGAAGCGGGCAGTTCTTC
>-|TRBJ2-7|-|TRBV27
CASSPPDSPYEQYF
TGTGCCAGCAGTCCACCGGACAGTCCCTACGAGCAGTACTTC
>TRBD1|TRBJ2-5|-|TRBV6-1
CASSELWTGRETQYF
TGTGCCAGCAGTGAATTGTGGACAGGGAGGGAGACCCAGTACTTC
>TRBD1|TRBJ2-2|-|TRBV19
CASSIPTGLSGELFF
TGTGCCAGTAGTATCCCGACAGGGTTGTCCGGGGAGCTGTTTTTT
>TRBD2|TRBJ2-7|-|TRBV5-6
CASSRAGDEQYF
TGTGCCAGCAGCCGAGCGGGGGACGAGCAGTACTTC
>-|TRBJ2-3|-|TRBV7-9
CASLPGKYLTDTQYF
TGTGCCAGCCTCCCGGGGAAGTATTTGACAGATACGCAGTATTTT
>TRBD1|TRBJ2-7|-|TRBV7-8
CASSLRDRASYEQYF
TGTGCCAGCAGCTTACGGGACAGAGCTTCCTACGAGCAGTACTTC
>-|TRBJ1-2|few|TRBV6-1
CASSEGGVGGYTF
TGTGCCAGCAGTGAAGGGGGGGTCGGTGGCTACACCTTC
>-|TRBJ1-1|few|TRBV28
CASSLVMNTEAFF
TGTGCCAGCAGTTTAGTCATGAACACTGAAGCTTTCTTT
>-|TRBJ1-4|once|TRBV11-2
CASSARGELFF
TGTGCCAGCAGCGCCAGGGGTGAACTGTTTTTT
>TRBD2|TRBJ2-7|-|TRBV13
CASSLRTSLGYEQYF
TGTGCCAGCAGCCTTCGGACTAGTTTAGGCTACGAGCAGTACTTC